Listed below are T cell receptor beta chains from one sample, sequenced in a study of blood T cell repertoires in COVID-19. Sequenced by immunoSEQ multiplex PCR; TCRdb stores in-frame clones only, minus some. The sample lists 90,000 to 100,000 clones; around 87% were seen once. The sample was peripheral blood. These receptor sequences come from a human donor in a cohort sampled during active COVID-19. Each CDR3 is given with its conserved first and last residue. A D gene is named only where the DNA matches it firmly. Size is stated for part of the rows, as once, few or many counts, or as a class when the clone is expanded.

TRBJ2-7,few,18,TRBD2,TRBV14,CASSPHAAGGSSSYEQYF,TGTGCCAGCAGCCCCCATGCGGCGGGAGGGTCGAGCTCCTACGAGCAGTACTTC
TRBJ1-1,NA,14,NA,TRBV2,CASSVQGVVTEAFF,TGTGCCAGCAGTGTACAGGGTGTGGTCACTGAAGCTTTCTTT
TRBJ1-1,NA,17,TRBD1,TRBV7-7,CASSPRGRGRVNTEAFF,TGTGCTAGCAGCCCCAGGGGGCGGGGGAGGGTGAACACTGAAGCTTTCTTT
TRBJ1-1,NA,14,NA,TRBV3-1/TRBV3-2,CASSQELSFTEAFF,TGTGCCAGCAGCCAAGAGTTGTCTTTCACTGAAGCTTTCTTT
TRBJ1-1,NA,13,NA,TRBV30,CAWRRAGHTEAFF,TGTGCCTGGAGAAGGGCGGGACACACTGAAGCTTTCTTT
TRBJ2-2,NA,19,TRBD2,TRBV4-3,CASSQVGTSGRGDTGELFF,TGCGCCAGCAGCCAAGTTGGGACTAGCGGGAGAGGGGACACCGGGGAGCTGTTTTTT
TRBJ2-3,NA,13,NA,TRBV11-3,CASSYTSTDTQYF,TGTGCCAGCAGCTATACTAGCACAGATACGCAGTATTTT
TRBJ1-6,NA,14,TRBD1,TRBV6-2/TRBV6-3,CASSTGQGNSPLHF,TGTGCCAGCAGTACTGGACAGGGGAATTCACCCCTCCACTTT
TRBJ2-1,few,12,NA,TRBV29-1,CSVEGTGDEQFF,TGCAGCGTTGAAGGCACAGGCGATGAGCAGTTCTTC
TRBJ1-1,NA,13,NA,TRBV18,CASSRTVNTEAFF,TGTGCCAGCTCACGTACAGTGAACACTGAAGCTTTCTTT
TRBJ2-7,NA,15,TRBD1,TRBV28,CASSGTGRGKYEQYF,TGTGCCAGCAGTGGGACAGGTAGGGGAAAATACGAGCAGTACTTC
TRBJ1-5,once,14,TRBD1,TRBV2,CASSEGRGPQPQHF,TGTGCCAGCAGTGAGGGCAGGGGGCCTCAGCCCCAGCATTTT
TRBJ1-5,NA,15,NA,TRBV28,CASSTAGYADQPQHF,TGTGCCAGCAGTACTGCAGGGTACGCGGATCAGCCCCAGCATTTT
TRBJ2-5,NA,16,TRBD2,TRBV5-4,CASSVGTSGIQETQYF,TGTGCCAGCAGCGTGGGGACTAGCGGAATCCAAGAGACCCAGTACTTC
TRBJ2-5,NA,14,NA,TRBV19,CASTATRDLETQYF,TGTGCCAGTACCGCTACTAGAGATCTAGAGACCCAGTACTTC
TRBJ2-5,once,11,NA,TRBV6-5,CASRGGETQYF,TGTGCCAGCCGGGGTGGAGAGACCCAGTACTTC
TRBJ2-1,NA,14,TRBD2,TRBV9,CASSVRLAGHEQFF,TGTGCCAGCAGCGTGAGACTAGCTGGTCATGAGCAGTTCTTC
TRBJ2-7,NA,14,TRBD1,TRBV6-1,CASSEMGQDYEQYF,TGTGCCAGCAGTGAAATGGGACAGGACTACGAGCAGTACTTC
TRBJ1-5,few,12,NA,TRBV5-4,CASSREDQPQHF,TGTGCCAGCAGTCGGGAGGACCAGCCCCAGCATTTT
TRBJ2-7,once,15,TRBD1,TRBV10-2,CASESPTGTVYEQYF,TGCGCCAGCGAGTCCCCAACCGGGACAGTTTACGAGCAGTACTTC
TRBJ2-3,NA,17,TRBD2,TRBV18,CASSPRPAGGNTDTQYF,TGTGCCAGCTCACCACGGCCAGCGGGGGGTAACACAGATACGCAGTATTTT
TRBJ2-7,NA,15,NA,TRBV5-1,CASSLSTGKTYEQYF,TGCGCCAGCAGCTTATCAACAGGAAAGACCTACGAGCAGTACTTC
TRBJ2-1,NA,13,TRBD1,TRBV30,CAWLLQGKAEQFF,TGTGCCTGGCTACTACAGGGGAAGGCTGAGCAGTTCTTC
TRBJ2-1,NA,15,TRBD2,TRBV11-2,CASSAGTSPYNEQFF,TGTGCCAGCAGCGCAGGGACTAGCCCTTACAATGAGCAGTTCTTC
TRBJ2-1,NA,19,TRBD2,TRBV29-1,CSSIGGAGLGGSSYNEQFF,TGCAGCTCAATTGGGGGAGCGGGACTGGGAGGCAGCTCCTACAATGAGCAGTTCTTC
TRBJ1-5,NA,16,NA,TRBV3-1/TRBV3-2,CASSQGGGHSNQPQHF,TGTGCCAGCAGCCAAGGCGGGGGCCATAGCAATCAGCCCCAGCATTTT
TRBJ1-5,NA,15,TRBD1,TRBV18,CASSPQGASNQPQHF,TGTGCCAGCTCACCTCAGGGGGCAAGCAATCAGCCCCAGCATTTT
TRBJ2-1,NA,15,TRBD2,TRBV30,CAWSMRGGGYNEQFF,TGTGCCTGGAGTATGCGGGGGGGAGGGTACAATGAGCAGTTCTTC
TRBJ2-7,NA,16,NA,TRBV7-9,CASSFGQGKVGYEQYF,TGTGCCAGCAGCTTTGGTCAGGGAAAGGTCGGCTACGAGCAGTACTTC
TRBJ1-3,NA,17,NA,TRBV11-2,CASSLDRLPLSGNTIYF,TGTGCCAGCAGCTTAGATAGACTTCCTCTTTCTGGAAACACCATATATTTT
TRBJ2-7,few,14,NA,TRBV27,CASRKQGDSYEQYF,TGTGCCAGCAGAAAACAGGGAGACTCCTACGAGCAGTACTTC
TRBJ2-5,once,15,TRBD1,TRBV6-5,CASSYSQGVGETQYF,TGTGCCAGCAGTTACTCTCAGGGGGTCGGAGAGACCCAGTACTTC
TRBJ2-7,NA,14,NA,TRBV28,CASSLLAGAYEQYF,TGTGCCAGCAGTTTGTTGGCCGGAGCCTACGAGCAGTACTTC
TRBJ2-3,NA,16,TRBD1,TRBV5-3,CARSSRDRVSTDTQYF,TGTGCCAGAAGCTCCCGGGACAGGGTCAGCACAGATACGCAGTATTTT
TRBJ1-4,few,13,NA,TRBV2,CAGHTTTNEKLFF,TGTGCCGGCCACACAACAACTAATGAAAAACTGTTTTTT
TRBJ2-7,NA,12,NA,TRBV30,CAWSQGAYEQYF,TGTGCCTGGAGTCAGGGCGCCTACGAGCAGTACTTC
TRBJ2-3,NA,16,TRBD1,TRBV7-8,CASSLGTGGLGDTQYF,TGTGCCAGCAGCTTGGGGACAGGGGGCTTAGGAGATACGCAGTATTTT
TRBJ1-2,few,16,TRBD1,TRBV5-6,CASSLALRQGGHGYTF,TGTGCCAGCAGCTTGGCCTTGCGACAGGGGGGACATGGCTACACCTTC
TRBJ2-7,NA,16,TRBD1,TRBV7-6,CASSSLTGAFSYEQYF,TGTGCCAGCAGCTCCCTGACAGGGGCATTCTCCTACGAGCAGTACTTC
TRBJ1-1,NA,13,NA,TRBV7-8,CASSSTVNTEAFF,TGTGCCAGCAGCTCGACAGTGAACACTGAAGCTTTCTTT
TRBJ1-1,NA,16,NA,TRBV5-8,CASSLGSGGQITEAFF,TGTGCCAGCAGCTTGGGGAGTGGGGGCCAGATAACTGAAGCTTTCTTT
TRBJ2-3,NA,13,NA,TRBV19,CASSMTRTDTQYF,TGTGCCAGTAGTATGACTCGGACTGATACGCAGTATTTT
TRBJ1-2,NA,15,TRBD1,TRBV27,CASSPSGQVYYGYTF,TGTGCCAGCAGTCCCTCGGGACAGGTATACTATGGCTACACCTTC
TRBJ1-5,NA,16,NA,TRBV5-8,CASTLGEGQGIQPQHF,TGTGCCAGCACCCTGGGGGAGGGTCAGGGCATACAGCCCCAGCATTTT
TRBJ2-5,NA,14,TRBD2,TRBV2,CASTLAGIVETQYF,TGTGCCAGCACTCTAGCGGGAATTGTTGAGACCCAGTACTTC
TRBJ2-1,NA,14,TRBD1,TRBV24-1,CAGSRDRAYNEQFF,TGTGCCGGATCGCGGGACAGGGCCTACAATGAGCAGTTCTTC
TRBJ2-7,NA,13,NA,TRBV23-1,CASSRPGAYEQYF,TGCGCCAGCAGTCGTCCAGGGGCCTACGAGCAGTACTTC
TRBJ2-3,NA,13,NA,TRBV28,CASSLSSTDTQYF,TGTGCCAGCAGTTTATCGAGCACAGATACGCAGTATTTT
TRBJ1-1,NA,16,NA,TRBV28,CASSHISTGINTEAFF,TGTGCCAGCAGTCATATCTCGACGGGAATCAACACTGAAGCTTTCTTT
TRBJ2-3,once,16,TRBD2,TRBV7-8,CASSLGIGLALDTQYF,TGTGCCAGCAGCTTAGGGATCGGACTAGCTCTAGATACGCAGTATTTT
TRBJ1-2,NA,15,NA,TRBV6-5,CASRYGQLSNYGYTF,TGTGCCAGCAGATATGGACAGCTCTCTAACTATGGCTACACCTTC
TRBJ1-2,few,11,NA,TRBV20-1,CSGTGSTGYTF,TGCAGTGGAACAGGTTCGACGGGCTACACCTTC
TRBJ1-3,NA,19,NA,TRBV5-1,CASSLTLNWTAILGNTIYF,TGCGCCAGCAGCTTGACGCTGAATTGGACAGCTATTCTCGGAAACACCATATATTTT
TRBJ2-5,NA,16,NA,TRBV18,CASSPLTGRREETQYF,TGTGCCAGCTCACCACTAACAGGGAGACGGGAAGAGACCCAGTACTTC
TRBJ2-7,NA,16,TRBD2,TRBV6-6,CASSYGETSGSYEQYF,TGTGCCAGCAGTTACGGTGAGACTAGCGGGAGTTACGAGCAGTACTTC
TRBJ2-7,NA,13,TRBD1,TRBV4-1,CASSPGQGSEQYF,TGCGCCAGCAGCCCGGGACAGGGGAGCGAGCAGTACTTC